The 29 T cell receptor beta chains in this list originate from one sample, sequenced in a study of Graves' ophthalmopathy and Graves' hyperthyroidism. Beta-chain TCR CDR3 regions were amplified from RNA transcripts. Second-round multiplex PCR came after a first-round RT-PCR that employed HTBI primers. One entry per CDR3 protein, called by TCRdb with MiXCR from the multiplex PCR reads. The repertoire holds 200,000 to 300,000 distinct CDR3 sequences, around 42% seen once, with around 43% in the top ten. The sample comprised peripheral blood. These receptors were taken from an adult man with Graves' ophthalmopathy.

V and J are TRBV5-1 and TRBJ2-2, with TRBD1 as a possible D gene (6 bases). The CDR3 contains 15 residues. Trimming cost V 0 bases and J 4 bases, with 10 bases left between them. Per the germline V gene, CDR1 is SGHRS and CDR2 is YFSETQ. The CDR3 is CASSLDGDTTGELFF. CDR3 nucleotide sequence: TGCGCCAGCAGCTTGGATGGGGACACCACCGGGGAGCTGTTTTTT.

The rearrangement uses TRBV7-8 and TRBJ2-5; D gene unclear. V lost 6 bases and J 5 bases, leaving 13 bases between the germline ends. CDR3 length equals 13 residues. Germline CDR1 and CDR2: SGHVS and FQNEAQ. The CDR3 spells CASSTWLGETQYF. In DNA, the CDR3 is TGTGCCAGCAGTACCTGGCTGGGGGAGACCCAGTACTTC. The full variable domain, its missing parts supplied by reference TRBV7-8 and TRBJ2-5, is GAGVSQSPRYKVAKRGQDVALRCDPISGHVSLFWYQQALGQGPEFLTYFQNEAQLDKSGLPSDRFFAERPEGSVSTLKIQRTQQEDSAVYLCASSTWLGETQYFGPGTRLLVL.

This clonotype was found many times. The chain couples TRBV10-3 to TRBJ1-1; 7 bases are shared with TRBD1. The V segment lost 1 base and the J segment 1 base; nucleotides outside the gene matches: 3. Germline V lookup: CDR1 ENHRY, CDR2 SYGVKD. This CDR3 is 15 amino acids long. The CDR3 region is CAISELGQQNTEAFF. The CDR3 region has the DNA TGTGCCATCAGTGAGTTGGGACAGCAGAACACTGAAGCTTTCTTT.

This clonotype appeared a few times. The V call is TRBV28, the J call TRBJ2-2; D ambiguous. The CDR3 length is 13 residues. The germline CDR1 and CDR2 sequences are MDHEN and SYDVKM. Between the trimmed V and J ends, which lost 10 bases and 5 bases, there was a span of 14 bases. The DNA of the CDR3 is TGTGCCACCCGTTTCACAGCGACCGGGGAGCTGTTTTTT. Its protein product is CATRFTATGELFF.

The V gene is TRBV5-1, the J gene TRBJ1-1; the D is unclear. Germline loops: CDR1 SGHRS, CDR2 YFSETQ. V was trimmed by 4 bases and J by 2 bases, leaving 12 bases between them. The CDR3 totals 14 residues. In DNA form, the CDR3 reads TGCGCCAGCAGCGACGGACGGAGTAACACTGAAGCTTTCTTT. Residues: CASSDGRSNTEAFF.

This clonotype was found a few times. The chain carries TRBV20-1 and TRBJ1-6, with a possible D match to TRBD1 (6 bases). The CDR3 is 15 amino acids. V lost 0 bases and J 5 bases, leaving 11 bases between the germline ends. The germline V gene encodes CDR1 DFQATT and CDR2 SNEGSKA (reference sequence). DNA for the CDR3: TGCAGTGCTAGAGATACAGGGCCGAATAATTCACCCCTCCACTTT. Encoded protein: CSARDTGPNNSPLHF.

The chain employs TRBV12-3 or TRBV12-4 and TRBJ1-6; no definite D call. This CDR3 has 16 amino acids. The V end lost 0 bases, the J end lost 8 bases, and 14 bases lay between the germline ends. DNA of the CDR3: TGTGCCAGCAGTTTAGCGATGAGTCTTCCAGATTCACCCCTCCACTTT. It codes for CASSLAMSLPDSPLHF.

The V and J genes are TRBV2 and TRBJ2-5; possibly TRBD2 for D (6 bases). Germline CDR1 SNHLY, CDR2 FYNNEI. This CDR3 is 14 amino acids long. The ends were cut back, 3 bases at V and 5 bases at J, with 13 bases in the middle. The CDR3 DNA is TGTGCCAGCAGTGACGGGAGCCCGCGTGAGACCCAGTACTTC. It specifies CASSDGSPRETQYF.

The chain is built from TRBV7-3 and TRBJ2-2; D may be TRBD2 (5 bases). Germline V CDR1 and CDR2: SGHTA, FQGTGA. V lost 7 bases and J 1 base, leaving 7 bases between the germline ends. The CDR3 has 13 amino acids. In nucleotides, the CDR3 is TGTGCCAGCACCAGCGGGAACACCGGGGAGCTGTTTTTT. This sequence encodes CASTSGNTGELFF.

A few counts support this clonotype. The genes are TRBV19 and TRBJ1-2; 7 nucleotides align to TRBD1. Looked up from germline, CDR1 is LNHDA and CDR2 is SQIVND (reference sequence). The CDR3 is 14 residues long. Trimming at V came to 6 bases and at J to 6 bases, leaving 10 bases not matched to a gene. The CDR3 DNA follows: TGTGCCAGTAGCCCAAGGGGGGACAGACATGGCTACACCTTC. Protein sequence: CASSPRGDRHGYTF.

This clonotype was seen many times. The V call is TRBV29-1, the J call TRBJ2-7, with a tentative D call TRBD1 (5 bases). Germline V CDR1 and CDR2: SQVTM, ANQGSEA. Trimming pared 4 bases from V and 2 bases from J, leaving 9 bases between. The CDR3 spans 12 residues. This CDR3 reads CSVADSAYEQYF. In DNA form, the CDR3 reads TGCAGCGTTGCAGACAGTGCCTACGAGCAGTACTTC.

The chain joins TRBV5-1 to TRBJ1-4; possibly TRBD1 for D (5 bases). This CDR3 has 19 amino acids. Looked up from germline, CDR1 is SGHRS and CDR2 is YFSETQ. Trimming removed 4 bases at V and 4 bases at J, with 26 bases between. The CDR3, as DNA: TGCGCCAGCAGCCCTATAGGTGGTAGGGGCCAAAAGGGTAATGAAAAACTGTTTTTT. It encodes CASSPIGGRGQKGNEKLFF.

This chain links TRBV7-8 with TRBJ2-7; D unresolved. The germline gives CDR1 SGHVS, CDR2 FQNEAQ. Trimming removed 2 bases at V and 6 bases at J, with 14 bases between. This CDR3 contains 14 residues. CDR3 protein: CASSLNQRGIEQYF. The CDR3 DNA reads as TGTGCCAGCAGCTTAAATCAGCGCGGCATCGAGCAGTACTTC.

This clonotype was observed many times. CDR3 nucleotides: TGTGCCAGCAGCTTAGAGACAGGGCCGAACGGGGAGCTGTTTTTT. It yields the protein CASSLETGPNGELFF. The chain couples TRBV7-6 to TRBJ2-2, with 7 bases lining up with TRBD1. The CDR3 extends over 15 amino acids. V gave up 1 base and J gave up 7 bases; unmatched junction bases: 6. The germline V gene has CDR1 SGHVS and CDR2 FNYEAQ.

At least ten counts were recorded for this clonotype. The chain combines TRBV2 with TRBJ1-2; D call uncertain. Germline CDR1 SNHLY, CDR2 FYNNEI. The CDR3 is made up of 12 amino acids. Trimming removed 7 bases from V and 6 bases from J, with 12 bases in between. CDR3 loop: CASKGRRDGYTF. The CDR3 DNA reads TGTGCCAGCAAGGGCAGAAGAGATGGCTACACCTTC. Filled out from reference TRBV2 and TRBJ1-2, the complete variable domain reads EPEVTQTPSHQVTQMGQEVILRCVPISNHLYFYWYRQILGQKVEFLVSFYNNEISEKSEIFDDQFSVERPDGSNFTLKIRSTKLEDSAMYFCASKGRRDGYTFGSGTRLTVV.

The genes are TRBV7-2 and TRBJ1-6, with TRBD1 as a possible D gene (5 bases). The germline V and J ends were trimmed by 4 bases and 11 bases, with 15 bases remaining between them. The CDR3 loop spans 14 amino acids. Germline V gives CDR1 SGHTA, CDR2 FQGNSA. Here the CDR3 reads CASSSTGGRPPLHF. The CDR3 nucleotides are TGTGCCAGCAGCTCGACCGGGGGTCGTCCACCCCTCCACTTT.

This clonotype turned up a few times. J is TRBJ1-1 and V is TRBV10-3; D perhaps matches TRBD1 (5 bases). CDR1 is ENHRY, CDR2 SYGVKD, per germline. CDR3 length: 14 amino acids. V lost 10 bases, J lost 2 bases, and 17 bases lay in between. The CDR3 DNA sequence: TGTGCCAGCACCGATTGGGGACTAAACACTGAAGCTTTCTTT. It specifies CASTDWGLNTEAFF.

V usage is TRBV24-1 and J usage is TRBJ2-5, with 7 bases lining up with TRBD1. The V segment lost 7 bases and the J segment 5 bases; nucleotides outside the gene matches: 12. The length of the CDR3 is 15 residues. Germline values: CDR1 KGHDR, CDR2 SFDVKD. The CDR3 reads CATRGSGQDLETQYF. The CDR3 nucleotides are TGTGCCACCAGGGGATCCGGACAGGATCTCGAGACCCAGTACTTC.

The chain employs TRBV10-3 and TRBJ2-5; TRBD1 matches 10 bases. CDR1 is ENHRY and CDR2 is SYGVKD in the germline V gene. The CDR3 is 15 residues long. V trimming: 3 bases; J trimming: 9 bases; junction bases outside the gene matches: 10. CDR3 coding DNA: TGTGCCATCAGTGACGGGACAGGGGCTCTGGAGCCCCAGTACTTC. Protein sequence: CAISDGTGALEPQYF.

This clonotype was observed a few times. In DNA, the CDR3 is TGTGCCAGCAGCTTAACGCCGGGCAGCTATGGCTACACCTTC. This codes for CASSLTPGSYGYTF. This chain uses TRBV7-9 with TRBJ1-2; unclear D gene. V was pared by 2 bases and J by 4 bases, with 11 bases between. Germline V gene data show CDR1 as SEHNR and CDR2 as FQNEAQ (reference sequence). The CDR3 covers 14 residues.

The rearrangement links TRBV3-1 to TRBJ2-5; 10 nucleotides line up with TRBD2. Germline trimming cut 3 bases from V and 1 base from J; bases unmatched to any gene: 2. This CDR3 spans 15 amino acids. The germline CDR1 and CDR2 sequences are LGHDT and YNNKEL (reference sequence). DNA for the CDR3: TGTGCCAGCAGCCAGCGGACTAGCGGCCAAGAGACCCAGTACTTC. Its protein product is CASSQRTSGQETQYF.

The chain employs TRBV7-9 and TRBJ2-5; D is uncertain. The CDR3 has 14 residues. Trimming stripped 6 bases from V and 5 bases from J, with 16 bases between. Germline assignment: CDR1 SEHNR and CDR2 FQNEAQ (reference sequence). The CDR3 sequence is CASSPRRSAETQYF. Here the CDR3 DNA reads TGTGCCAGCAGTCCCCGCCGGTCGGCGGAGACCCAGTACTTC.

A few counts support this clonotype. The CDR3 loop reads CAINPELTGFGANVLTF. The CDR3 coding sequence is TGTGCCATCAACCCGGAGCTGACAGGGTTTGGGGCCAACGTCCTGACTTTC. V usage is TRBV10-3 and J usage is TRBJ2-6; 7 bases align to TRBD1. The CDR3 is made up of 17 amino acids. In germline, CDR1 is ENHRY, CDR2 SYGVKD. V gave up 7 bases and J gave up 3 bases; unmatched junction bases: 12.

CDR3 in amino acids: CSAEQGRDSPLHF. CDR3 bases: TGCAGTGCCGAACAGGGGCGGGATTCACCCCTCCACTTT. The chain recombines TRBV20-1 with TRBJ1-6; 7 bases match TRBD1. The CDR3 sequence is 13 residues long. With V trimmed by 6 bases and J by 8 bases, 7 bases remained unmatched. CDR1 is DFQATT, CDR2 SNEGSKA, per germline (reference sequence).

This clonotype was counted only a few times. J is TRBJ2-7 and V is TRBV2; D not resolved. This CDR3 spans 12 amino acids. Germline CDR1 SNHLY, CDR2 FYNNEI. Deletions cut 5 bases from V and 4 bases from J, with 9 bases between. In DNA, the CDR3 is TGTGCCAGCAGTTCCCCTGAGTACGAGCAGTACTTC. Its protein product is CASSSPEYEQYF.

The chain has TRBV11-2 and TRBJ1-1; unclear D gene. Deletions cut 1 base from V and 5 bases from J, with 8 bases between. The CDR3 consists of 13 residues. Per the germline V gene, CDR1 is SGHAT and CDR2 is FQNNGV. This CDR3 reads CASSLVGRTEAFF. In nucleotides, the CDR3 is TGTGCCAGCAGCTTAGTCGGCAGGACTGAAGCTTTCTTT.

Notes on this clonotype: A junction boundary mismatches the germline segment, possibly from a read error. V gene TRBV12-3 or TRBV12-4 combines with J gene TRBJ2-7; no definite D call. The CDR3 spans 14 residues. The CDR3: CASSLGMALYEQYF. The DNA for the CDR3 is TGTGCCAGCAGCTTAGGAATGGCGCTCTACGAGCAGTACTTC.

The CDR3 coding sequence is TGCAGTGCTAGTAAGGGACAGGGGGCCAACGTCCTGACTTTC. It yields the protein CSASKGQGANVLTF. This sequence joins TRBV20-1 and TRBJ2-6; 7 positions agree with TRBD1. V lost 3 bases and J lost 4; bases outside the gene matches: 3. In germline, CDR1 is DFQATT, CDR2 SNEGSKA (reference sequence). The CDR3 runs to 14 residues.

The rearrangement uses TRBV9 and TRBJ1-2, with 9 bases aligning to TRBD1. The CDR3 runs to 17 residues. V was clipped by 4 bases and J by 2 bases; unmatched bases: 12. In germline, CDR1 is SGDLS, CDR2 YYNGEE. CDR3 bases: TGTGCCAGCAGCTTGAGGGACAGGGACCAACCGAACTATGGCTACACCTTC. Amino acid sequence: CASSLRDRDQPNYGYTF. Full variable domain (outside the CDR3, taken from reference TRBV9 and TRBJ1-2): DSGVTQTPKHLITATGQRVTLRCSPRSGDLSVYWYQQSLDQGLQFLIQYYNGEERAKGNILERFSAQQFPDLHSELNLSSLELGDSALYFCASSLRDRDQPNYGYTFGSGTRLTVV.